Each of the 9 T cell receptor beta chains below was sequenced from the same sample in a study of control samples from healthy donors and cancer patients. Sequencing was performed with immunoSEQ multiplex PCR; in TCRdb, only in-frame clones are kept and a portion is missing. Of roughly 120,000 clones listed, just under 95% are singletons. Sequenced material: blood. The receptors were gathered from a man aged 30 to 39 in good health.

This chain joins TRBV9 and TRBJ2-7; D unclear. The CDR3 consists of 13 residues. V lost 0 bases and J lost 0, with 4 bases in between. Per the germline V gene, CDR1 is SGDLS and CDR2 is YYNGEE. CDR3 region: CASSVADSYEQYF. CDR3 sequence (DNA): TGTGCCAGCAGCGTAGCGGACTCCTACGAGCAGTACTTC. The full variable domain, rest sourced from reference TRBV9 and TRBJ2-7, is DSGVTQTPKHLITATGQRVTLRCSPRSGDLSVYWYQQSLDQGLQFLIQYYNGEERAKGNILERFSAQQFPDLHSELNLSSLELGDSALYFCASSVADSYEQYFGPGTRLTVT.

This chain connects TRBV25-1 to TRBJ1-1; D unclear. The germline V gene encodes CDR1 MGHDK and CDR2 SYGVNS. The CDR3 covers 13 residues. The ends were cut back, 4 bases at V and 5 bases at J, with 11 bases in the middle. CDR3 in amino acids: CASSVGGVTEAFF. In DNA form, the CDR3 reads TGTGCCAGCAGTGTCGGCGGGGTAACTGAAGCTTTCTTT.

The V call is TRBV29-1, the J call TRBJ1-2; 8 bases agree with TRBD1. V lost 5 bases and J lost 6; bases outside the gene matches: 5. Per the germline V gene, CDR1 is SQVTM and CDR2 is ANQGSEA. This CDR3 is 12 amino acids long. The CDR3 is CSVIGQGHGYTF. CDR3 DNA: TGCAGCGTTATAGGACAGGGCCATGGCTACACCTTC.

Comment on this clone: The sample has other DNA sequences that encode this CDR3 too. This chain joins TRBV4-3 and TRBJ1-2; D is uncertain. With 0 bases removed from V and 0 bases from J, the gap between germline ends came to 11 bases. CDR3 length equals 16 residues. In germline, CDR1 is LGHNA, CDR2 YSLEER. The CDR3: CASSQDTGLTNYGYTF. For the CDR3, the DNA is TGCGCCAGCAGCCAAGATACGGGCCTTACTAACTATGGCTACACCTTC.

The chain links TRBV29-1 to TRBJ2-1; 8 nucleotides align to TRBD2. The CDR3 has 12 residues. The germline V gene has CDR1 SQVTM and CDR2 ANQGSEA. The DNA of the CDR3 is TGCTCGGGAGGGTACCCCTACAATGAGCAGTTCTTC. As protein: CSGGYPYNEQFF.

The chain recombines TRBV27 with TRBJ2-3; 11 bases agree with TRBD2. CDR1 is MNHEY and CDR2 is SMNVEV in the germline V gene (reference sequence). The V and J ends lost 5 bases and 11 bases, in that order; junction bases with no gene match: 12. This CDR3 has 15 residues. CDR3 bases: TGTGCCAGCAGTGAAGGACTAGCGGGCCTCACAGTGCAGTATTTT. Amino acid sequence: CASSEGLAGLTVQYF.

The V and J genes are TRBV5-1 and TRBJ2-5, with 11 bases matching TRBD2. V trimming: 4 bases; J trimming: 5 bases; junction bases outside the gene matches: 4. Per the germline V gene, CDR1 is SGHRS and CDR2 is YFSETQ. The CDR3 loop spans 14 amino acids. The CDR3 sequence: CASSIAGGRETQYF. The CDR3 DNA is TGCGCCAGCAGCATAGCGGGGGGGCGGGAGACCCAGTACTTC.

The V gene is TRBV9, the J gene TRBJ1-2, with D hard to call. Trimming took off 0 bases at V and 3 bases at J, with 12 bases between the two ends. This CDR3 contains 15 residues. Germline CDR1 is SGDLS and CDR2 is YYNGEE. In DNA, the CDR3 is TGTGCCAGCAGCGTAGCTAGAAACGTGGACTATGGCTACACCTTC. Translation gives CASSVARNVDYGYTF.

The CDR3 DNA is TGTGCCAGCAGCCGGGCTGGGGCCCCCTACGAGCAGTACTTC. It specifies CASSRAGAPYEQYF. This sequence joins TRBV27 and TRBJ2-7; possible D gene TRBD1, 5 bases. V dropped 6 bases and J dropped 2 bases, with 14 bases sitting between them. From germline, CDR1 is MNHEY and CDR2 SMNVEV (reference sequence). The CDR3 sequence is 14 residues long.